This T cell receptor beta chain was sequenced during a study of blood T cell repertoires in COVID-19. For the study at large: The United States, Italy and Spain provided the acute and convalescent COVID-19 samples.

The data were produced by immunoSEQ multiplex PCR, yet TCRdb's version contains in-frame clones alone and is incomplete. The sample shows hundreds of thousands of clones, roughly 91% of them seen only once. Trimming cost V 6 bases and J 4 bases, with 16 bases left between them. CDR3 length: 15 amino acids. Germline-derived CDR1 and CDR2 are MNHEY and SVGAGI. This clone was counted once. Participants were placed into cohorts based on the clinical history they reported. Sample: PBMCs or T cells enriched from blood (not recorded which). This receptor was taken from a woman younger than 45 who had recovered from COVID-19. V usage is TRBV6-5 and J usage is TRBJ1-5; D might be TRBD1 (6 bases). The CDR3 loop reads CASRTTTGWNQPQHF. The DNA of the CDR3 is TGTGCCAGCAGGACAACTACAGGGTGGAATCAGCCCCAGCATTTT.